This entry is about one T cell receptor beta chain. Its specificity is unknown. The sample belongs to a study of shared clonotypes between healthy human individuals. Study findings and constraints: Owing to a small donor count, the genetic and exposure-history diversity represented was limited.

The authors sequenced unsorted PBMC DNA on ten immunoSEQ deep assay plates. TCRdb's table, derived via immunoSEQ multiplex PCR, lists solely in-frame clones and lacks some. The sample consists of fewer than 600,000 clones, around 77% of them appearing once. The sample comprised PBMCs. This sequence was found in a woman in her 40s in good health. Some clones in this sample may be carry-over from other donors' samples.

CDR3: CASNRTAHSNQPQHF. The CDR3 DNA follows: TGTGCCAGTAACAGGACAGCACATAGCAATCAGCCCCAGCATTTT. The V call is TRBV27, the J call TRBJ1-5; possibly TRBD1 for D (6 bases). V shed 9 bases and J shed 0 bases, with 15 bases lying between them. The CDR3 length is 15 residues. Germline V gives CDR1 MNHEY, CDR2 SMNVEV (reference sequence).